The 15 T cell receptor beta chains below all came from one sample that was sequenced in a study of T-cell memory formation after mild COVID-19. TCRdb recomputed calls from the 5' RACE reads with MiXCR, one row per CDR3 protein. This table holds around 180,000 distinct CDR3 sequences, around 15% found once. The material sequenced was PBMCs or a T cell subset sorted from them (not recorded which). The source of these receptors is an adult woman who had mild COVID-19 (a few samples of this study predate the infection). Cell type and time point are not known.

This clonotype showed up just a few times. The V gene is TRBV5-1, the J gene TRBJ1-1, with D unclear. The CDR3 sequence is 15 residues long. Looked up from germline, CDR1 is SGHRS and CDR2 is YFSETQ. V shed 0 bases and J shed 0 bases, with 9 bases lying between them. The CDR3 region is CASSLGAAMNTEAFF. The DNA for the CDR3 is TGCGCCAGCAGCTTGGGGGCAGCTATGAACACTGAAGCTTTCTTT.

This clonotype came up a few times. The rearrangement joins TRBV4-2 to TRBJ2-5; perhaps TRBD2 as D (6 bases). CDR1 LGHNA and CDR2 YNFKEQ come from the germline V gene. Trimming removed 2 bases at V and 1 base at J, with 11 bases between. The CDR3 sequence is 15 residues long. In DNA, the CDR3 is TGTGCCAGCAGCCAATGGGGAGCGGGCCAAGAGACCCAGTACTTC. As protein: CASSQWGAGQETQYF.

This clonotype was observed a few times. The chain couples TRBV12-3 or TRBV12-4 to TRBJ2-7; the D is unclear. The CDR3 runs to 16 residues. The V end lost 7 bases, the J end lost 1 base, and 20 bases lay between the germline ends. The CDR3 region is CASTKASVGDSYEQYF. As DNA, the CDR3 is TGTGCCAGCACCAAGGCCAGTGTTGGGGATTCCTACGAGCAGTACTTC.

This clonotype was picked up a small number of times. The chain joins TRBV5-1 to TRBJ2-2, with no clear D. The germline CDR1 and CDR2 sequences are SGHRS and YFSETQ. There are 15 residues in the CDR3. V dropped 2 bases and J dropped 0 bases, with 8 bases sitting between them. CDR3 sequence (DNA): TGCGCCAGCAGCTTTCGGAGACCGAACACCGGGGAGCTGTTTTTT. Translating gives CASSFRRPNTGELFF.

The genes are TRBV6-6 and TRBJ1-2, with D unresolved. V was shortened by 10 bases and J by 2 bases, with 14 bases between the two germline ends. The CDR3 is made up of 13 amino acids. In germline, CDR1 is MNHNY, CDR2 SVGAGI (reference sequence). CDR3 nucleotide sequence: TGTGCCACCTCGGCGATTTCCAACTATGGCTACACCTTC. This gives the protein CATSAISNYGYTF.

This clonotype appeared a few times. The V gene is TRBV7-8, the J gene TRBJ1-5; possible D gene TRBD1, 6 bases. The CDR3 consists of 16 residues. The germline CDR1 and CDR2 sequences are SGHVS and FQNEAQ. V was clipped by 5 bases and J by 0 bases, with 14 bases between them. CDR3 sequence: CASSPFTGHSNQPQHF. CDR3 coding DNA: TGTGCCAGCAGCCCCTTTACAGGGCATAGCAATCAGCCCCAGCATTTT.

This clonotype was observed a few times. CDR3 region: CSARGAGGTYYEQYF. In DNA, the CDR3 is TGCAGTGCTAGGGGGGCAGGAGGCACGTACTACGAGCAGTACTTC. The chain joins TRBV20-1 to TRBJ2-7; D might be TRBD1 (6 bases). CDR1 is DFQATT, CDR2 SNEGSKA, per germline (reference sequence). Deletions cut 3 bases from V and 3 bases from J, with 18 bases between. This CDR3 has 15 amino acids.

CDR3 amino acids: CASSLVPGLTYEQYF. The CDR3 region has the DNA TGTGCCAGCAGCTTAGTTCCGGGACTAACCTACGAGCAGTACTTC. V gene TRBV7-8 combines with J gene TRBJ2-7, with TRBD2 identical over 7 bases. Germline CDR1 and CDR2: SGHVS and FQNEAQ. The V gene end was trimmed by 1 base and the J gene end by 2 bases; junction bases not matched to a gene: 5. This CDR3 comprises 15 residues.

This clonotype was seen a handful of times. CDR3 loop: CASSFQGGNTGELFF. CDR3 DNA: TGCGCCAGCAGCTTTCAGGGCGGGAACACCGGGGAGCTGTTTTTT. The chain has TRBV5-1 and TRBJ2-2, with D perhaps TRBD1 (5 bases). V lost 2 bases to trimming and J lost 1 base, with 9 bases between them. The CDR3 sequence is 15 residues long. Germline V gene data show CDR1 as SGHRS and CDR2 as YFSETQ.

This clonotype was recorded a few times. The J gene is TRBJ2-2, the V gene TRBV12-3 or TRBV12-4; possible D gene TRBD2, 6 bases. V lost 6 bases and J 2 bases, leaving 13 bases between the germline ends. This CDR3 region has 15 residues. The CDR3 sequence: CASRSLARNTGELFF. DNA for the CDR3: TGTGCCAGCAGAAGTCTAGCGCGAAACACCGGGGAGCTGTTTTTT.

The chain recombines TRBV3-1 with TRBJ1-2; unclear D gene. CDR1 LGHDT and CDR2 YNNKEL come from the germline V gene (reference sequence). V was cut by 4 bases and J by 0 bases, with 18 bases left in between. The CDR3 has 17 amino acids. The CDR3 bases are TGTGCCAGCAGCCGTGAGACCAGCCTACGATCTAACTATGGCTACACCTTC. Protein: CASSRETSLRSNYGYTF.

In this sample, this clonotype turned up a few times. Here the CDR3 reads CASRLSTGVNTEAFF. CDR3 DNA: TGTGCCAGCAGGTTAAGTACAGGCGTGAACACTGAAGCTTTCTTT. This chain connects TRBV6-2 or TRBV6-3 to TRBJ1-1, with a possible D match to TRBD1 (5 bases). CDR1 is MNHEY and CDR2 is SVGEGT in the germline V gene. This CDR3 has 15 amino acids. V gave up 6 bases and J gave up 0 bases, with 14 bases separating them.

The V and J genes are TRBV19 and TRBJ1-1, with D uncertain. In germline, CDR1 is LNHDA, CDR2 SQIVND (reference sequence). This CDR3 region has 13 residues. The ends were cut back, 3 bases at V and 2 bases at J, with 7 bases in the middle. In nucleotides, the CDR3 is TGTGCCAGTAGTATCCGACGCAACACTGAAGCTTTCTTT. Protein product: CASSIRRNTEAFF.

This clonotype was picked up a small number of times. V gene TRBV20-1 combines with J gene TRBJ2-7; perhaps TRBD1 as D (5 bases). The CDR3 is 12 amino acids. Germline CDR1 is DFQATT and CDR2 is SNEGSKA (reference sequence). The V gene lost 8 bases and the J gene lost 2 bases, with 13 bases spanning the gap. The CDR3 DNA reads as TGCAGTACCTCCAGGGAAACCTACGAGCAGTACTTC. This sequence encodes CSTSRETYEQYF.

This clonotype came up a few times. This chain links TRBV7-2 with TRBJ2-1, with 7 nucleotides matching TRBD1. The junction had 7 bases not matched to a gene; V was cut back by 1 base and J by 7 bases. There are 15 residues in the CDR3. The germline V gene has CDR1 SGHTA and CDR2 FQGNSA. CDR3: CASSLGQGGWNEQFF. The CDR3 bases are TGTGCCAGCAGCTTAGGACAGGGTGGTTGGAATGAGCAGTTCTTC.